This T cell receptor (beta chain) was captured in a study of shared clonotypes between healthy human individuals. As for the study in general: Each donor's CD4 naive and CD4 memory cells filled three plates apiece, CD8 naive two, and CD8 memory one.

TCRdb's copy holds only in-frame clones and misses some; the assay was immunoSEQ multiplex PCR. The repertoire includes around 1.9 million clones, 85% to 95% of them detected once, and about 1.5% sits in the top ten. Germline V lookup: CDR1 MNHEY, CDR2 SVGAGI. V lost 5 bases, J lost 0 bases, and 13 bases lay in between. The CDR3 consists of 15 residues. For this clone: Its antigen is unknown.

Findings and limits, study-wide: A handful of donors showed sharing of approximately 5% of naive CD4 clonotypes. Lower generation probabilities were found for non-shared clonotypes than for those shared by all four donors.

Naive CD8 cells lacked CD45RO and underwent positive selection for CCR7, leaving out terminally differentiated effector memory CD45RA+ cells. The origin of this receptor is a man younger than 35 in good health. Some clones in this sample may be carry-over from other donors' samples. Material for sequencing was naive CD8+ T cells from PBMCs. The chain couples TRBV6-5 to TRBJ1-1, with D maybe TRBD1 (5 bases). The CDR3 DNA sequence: TGTGCCAGCAGTGCGGACACTCCGCTGAACACTGAAGCTTTCTTT. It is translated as CASSADTPLNTEAFF.